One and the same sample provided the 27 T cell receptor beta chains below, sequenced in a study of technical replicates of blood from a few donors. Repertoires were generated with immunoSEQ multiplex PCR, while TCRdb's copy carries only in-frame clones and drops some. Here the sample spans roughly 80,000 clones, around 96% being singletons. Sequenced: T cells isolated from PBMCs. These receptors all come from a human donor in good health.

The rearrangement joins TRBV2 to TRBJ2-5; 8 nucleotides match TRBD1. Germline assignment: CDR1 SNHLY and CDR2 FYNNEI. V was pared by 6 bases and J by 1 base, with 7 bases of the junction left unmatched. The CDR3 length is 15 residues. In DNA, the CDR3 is TGTGCCAGCAGAGGCAGGACAGGGTTCCAAGAGACCCAGTACTTC. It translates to CASRGRTGFQETQYF.

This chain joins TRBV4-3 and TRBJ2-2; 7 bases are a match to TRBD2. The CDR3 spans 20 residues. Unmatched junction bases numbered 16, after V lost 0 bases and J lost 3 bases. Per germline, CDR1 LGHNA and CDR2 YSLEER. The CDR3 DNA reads TGCGCCAGCAGCCAAGAGGGGGGAAGGGCGGGAGACCCCTACACCGGGGAGCTGTTTTTT. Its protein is CASSQEGGRAGDPYTGELFF.

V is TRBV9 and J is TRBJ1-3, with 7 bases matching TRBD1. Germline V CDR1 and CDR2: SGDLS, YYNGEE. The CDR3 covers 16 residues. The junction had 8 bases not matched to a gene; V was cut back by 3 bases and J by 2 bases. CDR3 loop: CASSALLGTAGNTIYF. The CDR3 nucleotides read TGTGCCAGCAGCGCTCTCCTCGGGACAGCTGGAAACACCATATATTTT.

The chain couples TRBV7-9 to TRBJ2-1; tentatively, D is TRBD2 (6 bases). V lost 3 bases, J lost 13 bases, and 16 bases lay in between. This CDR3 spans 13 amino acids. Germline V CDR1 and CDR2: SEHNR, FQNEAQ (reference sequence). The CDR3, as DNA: TGTGCCAGCAGCTTTGACCGGCGGGACTCCCAGTTCTTC. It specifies CASSFDRRDSQFF.

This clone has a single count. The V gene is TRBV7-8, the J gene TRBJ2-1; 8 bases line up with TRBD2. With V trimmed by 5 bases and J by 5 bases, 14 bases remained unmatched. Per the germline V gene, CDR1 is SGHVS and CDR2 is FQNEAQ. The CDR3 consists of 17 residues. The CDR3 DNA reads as TGTGCCAGCAGCCCCCCCGGGGGGCTAGCGGGTCACAATGAGCAGTTCTTC. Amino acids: CASSPPGGLAGHNEQFF.

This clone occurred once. The CDR3 is CASSLEFGSYNEQFF. The DNA for the CDR3 is TGTGCCAGCAGCTTAGAGTTCGGGTCCTACAATGAGCAGTTCTTC. This rearrangement joins TRBV7-3 to TRBJ2-1; no firm D call. Deletions cut 2 bases from V and 1 base from J, with 9 bases between. The CDR3 runs 15 residues. CDR1 SGHTA and CDR2 FQGTGA come from the germline V gene.

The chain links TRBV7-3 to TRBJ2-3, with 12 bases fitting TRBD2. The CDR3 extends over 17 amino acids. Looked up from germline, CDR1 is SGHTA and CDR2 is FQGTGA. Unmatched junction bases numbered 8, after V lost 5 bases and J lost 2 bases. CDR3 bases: TGTGCCAGCAGCCACAAAGGACTAGCGGGGCCCACAGATACGCAGTATTTT. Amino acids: CASSHKGLAGPTDTQYF.

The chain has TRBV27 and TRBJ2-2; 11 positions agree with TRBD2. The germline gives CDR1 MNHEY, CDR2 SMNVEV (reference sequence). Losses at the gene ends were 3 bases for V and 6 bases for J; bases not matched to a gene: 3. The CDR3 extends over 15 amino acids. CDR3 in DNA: TGTGCCAGCAGTTTCCCACTAGCGGGAGCCGGGGAGCTGTTTTTT. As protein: CASSFPLAGAGELFF.

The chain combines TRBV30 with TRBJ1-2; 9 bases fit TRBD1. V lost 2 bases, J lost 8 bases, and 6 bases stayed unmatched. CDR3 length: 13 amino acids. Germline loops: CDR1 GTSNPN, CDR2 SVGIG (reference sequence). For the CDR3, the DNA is TGTGCCTGGAGTCTACAGGGGGCCGGGGGCTACACCTTC. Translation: CAWSLQGAGGYTF.

CDR3 DNA sequence: TGCAGCGTCGCTTTTACCCATGCGGAGCAGTTCTTC. This codes for CSVAFTHAEQFF. The gene calls are TRBV29-1 and TRBJ2-1, with D unresolved. Germline V CDR1 and CDR2: SQVTM, ANQGSEA. V was cut by 6 bases and J by 10 bases, with 16 bases left in between. This CDR3 is built from 12 residues.

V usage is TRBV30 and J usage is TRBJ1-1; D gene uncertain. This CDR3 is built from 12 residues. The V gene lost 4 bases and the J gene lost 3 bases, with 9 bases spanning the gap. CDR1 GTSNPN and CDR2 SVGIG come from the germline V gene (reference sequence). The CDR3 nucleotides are TGTGCCTGGATTTTTACGGACACTGAAGCTTTCTTT. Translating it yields CAWIFTDTEAFF.

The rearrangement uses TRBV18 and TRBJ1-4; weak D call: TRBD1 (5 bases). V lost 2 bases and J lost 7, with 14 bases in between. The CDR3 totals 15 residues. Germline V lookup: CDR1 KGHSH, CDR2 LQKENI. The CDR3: CASSPGQGGSEKLFF. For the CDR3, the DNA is TGTGCCAGCTCACCAGGGCAGGGTGGAAGTGAAAAACTGTTTTTT.

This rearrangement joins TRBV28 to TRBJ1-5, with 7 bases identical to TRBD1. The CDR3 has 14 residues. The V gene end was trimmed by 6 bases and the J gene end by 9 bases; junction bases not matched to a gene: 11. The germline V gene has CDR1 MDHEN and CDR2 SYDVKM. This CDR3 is CASSPIPGQPPQHF. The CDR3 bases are TGTGCCAGCAGCCCCATACCGGGACAGCCGCCCCAGCATTTT.

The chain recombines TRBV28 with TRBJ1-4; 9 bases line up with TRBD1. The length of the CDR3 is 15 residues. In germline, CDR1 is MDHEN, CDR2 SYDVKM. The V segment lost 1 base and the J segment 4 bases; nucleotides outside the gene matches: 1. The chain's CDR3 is CASSLSDRGNEKLFF. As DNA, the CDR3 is TGTGCCAGCAGTTTATCGGACAGGGGTAATGAAAAACTGTTTTTT. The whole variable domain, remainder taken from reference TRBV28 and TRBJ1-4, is DVKVTQSSRYLVKRTGEKVFLECVQDMDHENMFWYRQDPGLGLRLIYFSYDVKMKEKGDIPEGYSVSREKKERFSLILESASTNQTSMYLCASSLSDRGNEKLFFGSGTQLSVL.

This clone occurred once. CDR3 coding DNA: TGCGCCAGCAGCCAAGTATTTAGTCAAAACGAGCAGTACTTC. Protein product: CASSQVFSQNEQYF. The gene calls are TRBV4-1 and TRBJ2-7; D gene ambiguous. The CDR3 covers 14 residues. Germline lookup yields CDR1 MGHRA and CDR2 YSYEKL. Deletions cut 1 base from V and 5 bases from J, with 12 bases between.

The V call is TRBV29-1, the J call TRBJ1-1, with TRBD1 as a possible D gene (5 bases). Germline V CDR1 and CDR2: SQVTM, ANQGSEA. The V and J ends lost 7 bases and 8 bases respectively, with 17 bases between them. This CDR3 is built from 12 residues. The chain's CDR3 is CSGVRDSREAFF. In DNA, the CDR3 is TGCAGCGGGGTCCGGGACTCCCGGGAAGCTTTCTTT.

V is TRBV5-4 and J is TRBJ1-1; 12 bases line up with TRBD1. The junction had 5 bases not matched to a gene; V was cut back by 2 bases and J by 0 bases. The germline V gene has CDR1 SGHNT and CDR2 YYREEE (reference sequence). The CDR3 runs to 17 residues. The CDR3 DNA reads TGTGCCAGCAGCTTTGGGACAGGGGGCGGAATGAACACTGAAGCTTTCTTT. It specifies CASSFGTGGGMNTEAFF.

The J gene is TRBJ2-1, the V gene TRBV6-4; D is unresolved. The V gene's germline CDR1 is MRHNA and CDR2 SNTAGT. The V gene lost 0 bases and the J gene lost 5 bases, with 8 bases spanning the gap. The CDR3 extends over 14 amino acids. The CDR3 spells CASSDSEEHNEQFF. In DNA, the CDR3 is TGTGCCAGCAGTGACTCCGAGGAACACAATGAGCAGTTCTTC.

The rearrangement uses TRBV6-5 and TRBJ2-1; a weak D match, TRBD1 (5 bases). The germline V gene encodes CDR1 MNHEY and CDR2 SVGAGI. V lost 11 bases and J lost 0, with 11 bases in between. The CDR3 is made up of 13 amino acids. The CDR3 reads CAARQSSYNEQFF. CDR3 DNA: TGTGCCGCAAGACAGAGCTCCTACAATGAGCAGTTCTTC.

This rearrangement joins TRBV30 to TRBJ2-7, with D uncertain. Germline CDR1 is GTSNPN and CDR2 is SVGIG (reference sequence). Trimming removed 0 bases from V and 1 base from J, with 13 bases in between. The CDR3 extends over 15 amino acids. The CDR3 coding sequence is TGTGCCTGGAGTGTAGATTTCTCCGGGTCCTACGAGCAGTACTTC. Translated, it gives CAWSVDFSGSYEQYF.

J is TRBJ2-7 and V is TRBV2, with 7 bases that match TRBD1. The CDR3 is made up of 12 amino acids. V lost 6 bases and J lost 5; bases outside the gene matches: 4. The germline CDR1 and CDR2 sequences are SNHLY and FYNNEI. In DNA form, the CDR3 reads TGTGCCAGCAGAAGGGGGCTGAACGAGCAGTACTTC. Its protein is CASRRGLNEQYF.

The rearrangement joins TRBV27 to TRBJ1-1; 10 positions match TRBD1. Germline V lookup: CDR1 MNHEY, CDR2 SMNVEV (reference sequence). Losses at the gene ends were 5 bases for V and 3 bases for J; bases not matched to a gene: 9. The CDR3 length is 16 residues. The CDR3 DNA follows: TGTGCCAGCAGTATCGACCAGACAGGGGGCTACACTGAAGCTTTCTTT. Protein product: CASSIDQTGGYTEAFF.

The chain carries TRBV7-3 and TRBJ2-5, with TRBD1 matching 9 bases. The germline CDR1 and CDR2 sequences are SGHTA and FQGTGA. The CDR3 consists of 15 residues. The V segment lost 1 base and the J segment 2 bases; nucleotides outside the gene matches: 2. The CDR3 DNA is TGTGCCAGCAGCTTAAGCGGACAGGGGCAAGAGACCCAGTACTTC. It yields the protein CASSLSGQGQETQYF.

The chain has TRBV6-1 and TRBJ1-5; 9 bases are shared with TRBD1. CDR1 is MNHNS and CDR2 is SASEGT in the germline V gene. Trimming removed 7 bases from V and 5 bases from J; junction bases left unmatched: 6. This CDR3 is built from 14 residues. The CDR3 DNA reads TGTGCCAGCACGGCGAGGACAGGGGATCAGCCCCAGCATTTT. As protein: CASTARTGDQPQHF.

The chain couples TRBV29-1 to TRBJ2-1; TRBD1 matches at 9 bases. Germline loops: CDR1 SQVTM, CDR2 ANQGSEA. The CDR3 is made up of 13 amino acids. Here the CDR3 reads CSTTGGRDNEQFF. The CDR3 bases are TGCAGTACCACAGGGGGCAGGGACAATGAGCAGTTCTTC.

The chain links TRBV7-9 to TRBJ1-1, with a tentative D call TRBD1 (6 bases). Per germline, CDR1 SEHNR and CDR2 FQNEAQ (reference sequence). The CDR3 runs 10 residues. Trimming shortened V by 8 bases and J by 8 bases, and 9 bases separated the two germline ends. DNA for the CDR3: TGTGCCAGCGGGACATCCGAAGCTTTCTTT. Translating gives CASGTSEAFF. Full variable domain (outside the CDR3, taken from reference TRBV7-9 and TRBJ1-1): DTGVSQNPRHKITKRGQNVTFRCDPISEHNRLYWYRQTLGQGPEFLTYFQNEAQLEKSRLLSDRFSAERPKGSFSTLEIQRTEQGDSAMYLCASGTSEAFFGQGTRLTVV.

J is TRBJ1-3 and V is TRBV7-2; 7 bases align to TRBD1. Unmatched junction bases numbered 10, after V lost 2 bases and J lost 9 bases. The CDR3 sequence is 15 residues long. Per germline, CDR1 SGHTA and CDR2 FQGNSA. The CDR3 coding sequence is TGTGCCAGCAGCTTAACGTGGGACAGTCGTGGCACCATATATTTT. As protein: CASSLTWDSRGTIYF.